This passage covers 2 T cell receptor beta chains from one sample sequenced in a study of blood T cell repertoires in COVID-19. Libraries were prepared by immunoSEQ multiplex PCR; TCRdb keeps only in-frame clonotypes and omits some of them. The sample carries over 45,000 clones, about 83% recorded once. Sequenced material: peripheral blood. These receptors came from a woman aged 80 or over with acute or convalescent COVID-19.

This sequence joins TRBV19 and TRBJ2-3, with D maybe TRBD2 (6 bases). V gave up 3 bases and J gave up 3 bases, with 16 bases separating them. Germline V CDR1 and CDR2: LNHDA, SQIVND (reference sequence). This CDR3 has 16 amino acids. The CDR3: CASSILAEISTDTQYF. The CDR3 DNA reads as TGTGCCAGTAGTATTTTAGCGGAGATATCAACAGATACGCAGTATTTT.

V gene TRBV15 combines with J gene TRBJ2-5, with a tentative D call TRBD1 (9 bases). Trimming left V 5 bases short and J 4 bases short, with 17 bases between. This CDR3 has 15 residues. Germline V gives CDR1 LNHNV, CDR2 YYDKDF (reference sequence). The CDR3 DNA sequence: TGTGCCACCAGCGGGGACAGGGCGGGAGGAGAGACCCAGTACTTC. It is translated as CATSGDRAGGETQYF.